These 12 T cell receptor beta chains were all obtained from the same sample, sequenced in a study of shared clonotypes between healthy human individuals. Method: immunoSEQ multiplex PCR; TCRdb's copy keeps in-frame clones and lacks some. The sample shows 550,000 to 800,000 clones, around two thirds of them seen only once. Sequenced sample: memory CD4+ T cells sorted from blood. Sample subset: CD45RA-negative fraction. These receptors originate from a woman aged 25 to 39 in good health.

This clone was observed a single time. The chain is built from TRBV9 and TRBJ1-6, with 10 bases that match TRBD1. The length of the CDR3 is 13 residues. Trimming took 5 bases from V and 7 from J; bases not matched to a gene: 0. The germline CDR1 and CDR2 sequences are SGDLS and YYNGEE. CDR3 protein: CASRGQGNSPLHF. CDR3 coding DNA: TGTGCCAGCAGGGGACAGGGGAATTCACCCCTCCACTTT.

In DNA form, the CDR3 reads TGCGCCAGCAGGAGGGCGTACGACACTGAAGCTTTCTTT. Translated: CASRRAYDTEAFF. The V call is TRBV5-1, the J call TRBJ1-1; D unresolved. The CDR3 has 13 residues. Trimming pared 5 bases from V and 3 bases from J, leaving 11 bases between. Looked up from germline, CDR1 is SGHRS and CDR2 is YFSETQ. The variable domain in full, completed from reference TRBV5-1 and TRBJ1-1, reads KAGVTQTPRYLIKTRGQQVTLSCSPISGHRSVSWYQQTPGQGLQFLFEYFSETQRNKGNFPGRFSGRQFSNSRSEMNVSTLELGDSALYLCASRRAYDTEAFFGQGTRLTVV.

The genes are TRBV5-8 and TRBJ1-2; a weak D match, TRBD1 (6 bases). The CDR3 length is 15 residues. Germline values: CDR1 SGHTS, CDR2 YDEGEE. The V gene lost 4 bases and the J gene lost 4 bases, with 17 bases spanning the gap. Written as DNA, the CDR3 is TGTGCCAGCAGCCCGAGAGGGGGGCACCCCTATGGCTACACCTTC. Amino acid sequence: CASSPRGGHPYGYTF.

The chain links TRBV11-2 to TRBJ2-7; TRBD2 is a possible D gene (6 bases). V was clipped by 1 base and J by 3 bases, with 19 bases between them. CDR1 and CDR2 from the germline V gene are SGHAT and FQNNGV. The CDR3 covers 17 residues. The CDR3 DNA reads TGTGCCAGCAGCTTAGTTCTCCCGGGAGCTTCAGTCTACGAGCAGTACTTC. It yields the protein CASSLVLPGASVYEQYF.

The chain joins TRBV10-3 to TRBJ2-7; 7 bases are a match to TRBD1. V trimming: 6 bases; J trimming: 2 bases; junction bases outside the gene matches: 4. The germline gives CDR1 ENHRY, CDR2 SYGVKD. The CDR3 loop spans 13 amino acids. The CDR3 DNA reads TGTGCCATCAGCGGGACAGTTGCCTACGAGCAGTACTTC. This encodes CAISGTVAYEQYF.

V is TRBV14 and J is TRBJ2-7, with 9 bases aligning to TRBD2. J gave up 5 bases and V 0 bases, and 8 bases lay outside the gene matches. This CDR3 comprises 16 residues. The germline gives CDR1 SGHDN, CDR2 FVKESK. CDR3: CASSQDKIAGAHEQYF. CDR3 nucleotides: TGTGCCAGCAGCCAAGATAAAATAGCGGGAGCCCACGAGCAGTACTTC.

This clone was picked up a small number of times. J is TRBJ1-3 and V is TRBV6-5, with no clear D. Germline V gene sequence: CDR1 MNHEY, CDR2 SVGAGI. Trimming cost V 4 bases and J 2 bases, with 9 bases left between them. The CDR3 has 14 amino acids. As DNA, the CDR3 is TGTGCCAGCAGTTCAACAGAGACTGGAAACACCATATATTTT. This encodes CASSSTETGNTIYF.

V and J are TRBV15 and TRBJ2-7, with D unresolved. CDR1 is LNHNV and CDR2 is YYDKDF in the germline V gene (reference sequence). V lost 0 bases and J 0 bases, leaving 6 bases between the germline ends. This CDR3 spans 14 amino acids. The CDR3 coding sequence is TGTGCCACCAGCAGAGAGACCAGCTCCTACGAGCAGTACTTC. Translated: CATSRETSSYEQYF.

This clone showed up just once. J is TRBJ1-3 and V is TRBV29-1; D is unclear. There are 13 residues in the CDR3. V lost 4 bases and J lost 2, with 9 bases in between. Germline V gene data show CDR1 as SQVTM and CDR2 as ANQGSEA. The CDR3 is CSVAVSTGNTIYF. The CDR3 bases are TGCAGCGTTGCAGTTTCAACTGGAAACACCATATATTTT.

The V and J genes are TRBV14 and TRBJ2-1; TRBD2 matches 8 bases. Trimming took 4 bases from V and 6 from J; bases not matched to a gene: 5. CDR1 is SGHDN and CDR2 is FVKESK in the germline V gene. There are 14 residues in the CDR3. This CDR3 is CASSRVAGSNEQFF. CDR3 coding DNA: TGTGCCAGCAGCCGAGTAGCGGGGAGCAATGAGCAGTTCTTC.

This clone was found once. Other DNA variants within this sample encode the same CDR3. The chain is built from TRBV20-1 and TRBJ1-2; 10 positions agree with TRBD1. The germline V gene encodes CDR1 DFQATT and CDR2 SNEGSKA (reference sequence). V shed 6 bases and J 7 bases; nucleotides not matched to a gene: 2. The CDR3 consists of 11 residues. CDR3 sequence (DNA): TGCAGTGCAAGGGACAGGGGTGGCTACACCTTC. Translation: CSARDRGGYTF.

This clone occurred a few times. The chain uses TRBV2 and TRBJ2-3; perhaps TRBD1 as D (5 bases). V lost 5 bases and J 11 bases, leaving 17 bases between the germline ends. This CDR3 is 13 amino acids long. The germline V gene has CDR1 SNHLY and CDR2 FYNNEI. CDR3 loop: CASSFSTVSGQYF. The DNA of the CDR3 is TGTGCCAGCAGTTTTTCGACAGTAAGTGGGCAGTATTTT.